Listed here are 2 T cell receptor beta chains from one sample, sequenced in a study of blood T cell repertoires in COVID-19. Libraries were prepared by immunoSEQ multiplex PCR; TCRdb keeps only in-frame clonotypes and omits some of them. The sample has under 95,000 clones, roughly 88% seen once; the top ten hold roughly 3%. Material for sequencing was peripheral blood. The receptors were sampled from a woman of 80 years or more with COVID-19, enrolled during active disease.

V gene TRBV6-5 combines with J gene TRBJ1-1; the D gene is possibly TRBD1 (5 bases). The V and J ends lost 4 bases and 5 bases respectively, with 11 bases between them. This CDR3 contains 13 residues. Germline V gives CDR1 MNHEY, CDR2 SVGAGI. CDR3 DNA: TGTGCCAGCAGTTCCTGGCAGGGAACTGAAGCTTTCTTT. Protein product: CASSSWQGTEAFF.

This sequence joins TRBV7-9 and TRBJ2-6; TRBD2 is a possible D gene (5 bases). The V gene lost 1 base and the J gene lost 2 bases, with 9 bases spanning the gap. The CDR3 covers 16 residues. Germline V gives CDR1 SEHNR, CDR2 FQNEAQ (reference sequence). CDR3 in DNA: TGTGCCAGCAGCTTAGTTGGAGGTGCTGGGGCCAACGTCCTGACTTTC. It is translated as CASSLVGGAGANVLTF.